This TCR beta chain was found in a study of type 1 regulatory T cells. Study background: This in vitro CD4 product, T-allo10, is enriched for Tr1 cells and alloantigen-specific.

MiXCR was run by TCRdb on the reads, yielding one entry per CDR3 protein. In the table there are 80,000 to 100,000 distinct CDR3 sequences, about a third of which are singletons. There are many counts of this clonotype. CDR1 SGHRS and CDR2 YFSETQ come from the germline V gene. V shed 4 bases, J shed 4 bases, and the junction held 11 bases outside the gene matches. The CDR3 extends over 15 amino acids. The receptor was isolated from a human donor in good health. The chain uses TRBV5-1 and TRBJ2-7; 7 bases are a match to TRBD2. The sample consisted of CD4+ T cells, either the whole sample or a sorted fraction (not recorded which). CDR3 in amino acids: CASSLGQAGSYEQYF. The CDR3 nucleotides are TGCGCCAGCAGCCTGGGCCAAGCGGGAAGTTACGAGCAGTACTTC.